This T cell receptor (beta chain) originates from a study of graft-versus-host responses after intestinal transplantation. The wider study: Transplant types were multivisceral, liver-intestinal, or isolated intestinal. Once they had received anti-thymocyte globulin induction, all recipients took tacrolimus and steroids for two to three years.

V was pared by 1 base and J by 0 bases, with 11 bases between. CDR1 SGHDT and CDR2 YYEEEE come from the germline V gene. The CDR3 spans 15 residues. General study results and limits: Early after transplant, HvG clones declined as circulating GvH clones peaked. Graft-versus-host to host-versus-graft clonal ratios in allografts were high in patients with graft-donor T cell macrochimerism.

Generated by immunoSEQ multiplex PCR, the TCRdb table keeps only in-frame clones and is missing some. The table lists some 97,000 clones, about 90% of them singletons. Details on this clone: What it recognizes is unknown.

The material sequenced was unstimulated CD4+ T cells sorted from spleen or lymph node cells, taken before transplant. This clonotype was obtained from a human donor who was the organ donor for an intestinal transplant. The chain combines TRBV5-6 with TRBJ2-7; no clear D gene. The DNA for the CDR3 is TGTGCCAGCAGCTTGCGACCGGGCTTCTCCTACGAGCAGTACTTC. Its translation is CASSLRPGFSYEQYF.